These 20 T cell receptor beta chains were all obtained from the same sample, sequenced in a study of tumor and adjacent non-tumor tissue in lung cancer. This sample's RNA came from whole unsorted tissue. More than 3 cm separated this lung sample from the edge of the tumor. A modified ARM-PCR protocol with three rounds of nested PCR amplified TCRbeta. TCRdb itself ran the multiplex PCR reads through MiXCR, one entry per CDR3 protein. The sample lists about 60,000 distinct CDR3 sequences; around two thirds were seen once. Specimen: distant non-tumor lung tissue. The source is a man aged 65 to 85 with non-small cell lung cancer.

This chain connects TRBV9 to TRBJ2-3; a weak D match, TRBD2 (6 bases). V lost 8 bases, J lost 2 bases, and 27 bases lay in between. The CDR3 extends over 18 amino acids. Germline-derived CDR1 and CDR2 are SGDLS and YYNGEE. As DNA, the CDR3 is TGTGCCAGTAGCTCCCAGCCGGGGGACCTAATTATCACAGATACGCAGTATTTT. It yields the protein CASSSQPGDLIITDTQYF.

This clonotype ranks as medium-sized. V gene TRBV11-2 combines with J gene TRBJ2-3, with a tentative D call TRBD1 (5 bases). Germline CDR1 SGHAT, CDR2 FQNNGV. V shed 5 bases and J shed 3 bases, with 15 bases lying between them. CDR3 size: 15 residues. CDR3 bases: TGTGCCAGCAGCCCCACAGGAATCCGTACAGATACGCAGTATTTT. As protein: CASSPTGIRTDTQYF.

About this clonotype: The conserved phenylalanine or tryptophan is not found at the CDR3 terminus, so this likely reflects a read error. This chain connects TRBV11-2 to TRBJ2-7; D is unclear. The CDR3 is 15 residues long. CDR1 is SGHAT, CDR2 FQNNGV, per germline. Here the CDR3 DNA reads TGTGCCAGCGGCTTAGGAACTTTCGGGTTGCTCGAGCAGTACATC. Translated, it gives CASGLGTFGLLEQYI.

In its sample, this clonotype was seen many times. The V and J genes are TRBV5-4 and TRBJ2-3, with TRBD1 identical over 9 bases. Germline V lookup: CDR1 SGHNT, CDR2 YYREEE (reference sequence). V gave up 1 base and J gave up 3 bases; unmatched junction bases: 3. The CDR3 runs to 15 residues. The CDR3 region has the DNA TGTGCCAGCAGCTTGTGGGACAGGGTGACAGATACGCAGTATTTT. Protein sequence: CASSLWDRVTDTQYF.

There are many counts of this clonotype. The chain couples TRBV20-1 to TRBJ2-2; D gene unclear. CDR3 length: 12 amino acids. V lost 2 bases to trimming and J lost 1 base, with 2 bases between them. The germline gives CDR1 DFQATT, CDR2 SNEGSKA (reference sequence). CDR3 loop: CSARQNTGELFF. The CDR3 DNA reads TGCAGTGCTAGACAGAACACCGGGGAGCTGTTTTTT.

Only a few counts were recorded for this clonotype. CDR3 nucleotide sequence: TGTGCCAGCAGTTTTGAGCGGGGGGGCCTCGGGAAGCAGTTCTTC. Translation: CASSFERGGLGKQFF. This chain connects TRBV12-3 or TRBV12-4 to TRBJ2-1, with 10 bases aligning to TRBD2. V trimming: 3 bases; J trimming: 11 bases; junction bases outside the gene matches: 10. CDR3 length equals 15 residues.

This clonotype was picked up many times. The V and J genes are TRBV20-1 and TRBJ2-5, with a tentative D call TRBD2 (6 bases). The CDR3 runs to 14 residues. The germline V gene encodes CDR1 DFQATT and CDR2 SNEGSKA (reference sequence). With 5 bases removed from V and 2 bases from J, the gap between germline ends came to 15 bases. CDR3: CSAGGEGQQETQYF. The DNA of the CDR3 is TGCAGTGCTGGAGGGGAAGGCCAACAAGAGACCCAGTACTTC.

Notes on this clonotype: One end of the junction varies from germline; a read error may be responsible. The CDR3 DNA sequence: TGTGCCAGCAGTGAGAGTCAGGGGAGCTCCTACGAGCACTATTTC. The encoded protein is CASSESQGSSYEHYF. This sequence joins TRBV6-1 and TRBJ2-7, with D possibly matching TRBD1 (6 bases). From germline, CDR1 is MNHNS and CDR2 SASEGT. The CDR3 sequence is 15 residues long.

On this clonotype: The conserved final phenylalanine or tryptophan is absent from the CDR3, which likely points to a read error. Because the CDR3's place on the DNA is in doubt, the DNA is left out and the CDR3 is given as listed by TCRdb. The chain uses TRBV12-3 or TRBV12-4 and TRBJ2-7; TRBD2 was called by the table and not checked on the DNA. The CDR3 length is 14 residues, termini included. CDR3 residues: CASRPTSGGYEQNL.

There are many counts of this clonotype. This chain links TRBV10-3 with TRBJ1-2; TRBD1 matches at 9 bases. CDR1 ENHRY and CDR2 SYGVKD come from the germline V gene. The CDR3 consists of 15 residues. The ends lost 6 bases at V and 8 bases at J; junction bases unmatched: 13. Here the CDR3 DNA reads TGTGCCATCAGCAAAGGACAGGGGATTGATGGCGGCTACACCTTC. As protein: CAISKGQGIDGGYTF.

This clonotype was counted once. V and J are TRBV29-1 and TRBJ2-7; D call uncertain. The CDR3 is made up of 14 amino acids. Germline loops: CDR1 SQVTM, CDR2 ANQGSEA. V shed 6 bases and J shed 2 bases, with 17 bases lying between them. CDR3 residues: CSVQPTDGPYEQYF. The CDR3, as DNA: TGCAGCGTCCAACCTACGGACGGACCCTACGAGCAGTACTTC.

On this clonotype itself: The CDR3 does not end in the conserved phenylalanine or tryptophan, so this is likely a read error. The chain has TRBV11-2 and TRBJ2-2; 7 bases line up with TRBD1. Germline CDR1 and CDR2: SGHAT and FQNNGV. This CDR3 has 13 residues. The CDR3 reads CDGSPQGTGELFS. DNA of the CDR3: TGTGACGGCAGTCCACAGGGGACCGGGGAGCTGTTTTCT.

The chain links TRBV4-1 to TRBJ2-5, with 9 positions matching TRBD2. Trimming removed 1 base from V and 5 bases from J; junction bases left unmatched: 8. Germline V gene data show CDR1 as MGHRA and CDR2 as YSYEKL. This CDR3 spans 16 amino acids. CDR3 sequence (DNA): TGCGCCAGCAGCCAAGTTTTAGCGGGGGTCAGCGAGACCCAGTACTTC. This sequence encodes CASSQVLAGVSETQYF.

This clonotype was seen repeatedly, ten times or more. V is TRBV6-1 and J is TRBJ1-2, with TRBD1 as a possible D gene (5 bases). Trimming took 2 bases from V and 2 from J, leaving 9 bases between them. The CDR3 contains 14 residues. Germline CDR1 reads MNHNS; CDR2 reads SASEGT. CDR3 sequence reads: CASSERQLNYGYTF. CDR3 DNA sequence: TGTGCCAGCAGTGAAAGACAGTTGAACTATGGCTACACCTTC.

For this clonotype: This sequence may be a read error, since a much larger clone differs from it by one base. The rearrangement uses TRBV6-6 and TRBJ2-7; 9 positions agree with TRBD1. J was trimmed by 2 bases and V by 9 bases; bases with no gene match: 8. The germline CDR1 and CDR2 sequences are MNHNY and SVGAGI (reference sequence). CDR3 length equals 14 residues. CDR3 in amino acids: CARSKTGGTYEQYF. The CDR3, as DNA: TGTGCCAGAAGTAAGACAGGGGGAACCTACGAGCAGTACTTC.

Of note for this clonotype: This may stem from a read error, because a much larger clone lies one nucleotide away. This sequence joins TRBV24-1 and TRBJ2-5; D is uncertain. V was pared by 8 bases and J by 4 bases, with 13 bases between. CDR1 is KGHDR and CDR2 is SFDVKD in the germline V gene. This CDR3 is built from 13 residues. The CDR3 sequence is CATNATRVETQYF. Here the CDR3 DNA reads TGTGCCACCAATGCTACAAGGGTAGAGACCCAGTACTTC.

This clonotype occurred many times. The rearrangement joins TRBV5-6 to TRBJ1-1, with TRBD1 identical over 9 bases. Germline V gene sequence: CDR1 SGHDT, CDR2 YYEEEE. Trimming at V came to 4 bases and at J to 0 bases, leaving 10 bases not matched to a gene. This CDR3 has 17 amino acids. The CDR3 spells CASSPDRGLIMNTEAFF. The CDR3 nucleotides are TGTGCCAGCAGCCCGGACAGGGGCCTAATAATGAACACTGAAGCTTTCTTT.

The chain links TRBV5-1 to TRBJ2-7, with 10 bases aligning to TRBD2. The CDR3 loop spans 19 amino acids. The V and J ends lost 1 base and 2 bases, in that order; junction bases with no gene match: 15. Germline CDR1 reads SGHRS; CDR2 reads YFSETQ. In nucleotides, the CDR3 is TGCGCCAGCAGCTTGAAGGCGTCGTCTAGCGGGAGTATCGCCTACGAGCAGTACTTC. It is translated as CASSLKASSSGSIAYEQYF. The full variable domain, in which reference TRBV5-1 and TRBJ2-7 provide the parts outside the CDR3, is KAGVTQTPRYLIKTRGQQVTLSCSPISGHRSVSWYQQTPGQGLQFLFEYFSETQRNKGNFPGRFSGRQFSNSRSEMNVSTLELGDSALYLCASSLKASSSGSIAYEQYFGPGTRLTVT.

This clonotype is deemed large. The V call is TRBV5-5, the J call TRBJ2-1, with 7 bases that match TRBD1. The CDR3 is made up of 14 amino acids. Unmatched junction bases numbered 2, after V lost 2 bases and J lost 3 bases. CDR1 SGHKS and CDR2 YYEKEE come from the germline V gene (reference sequence). In DNA, the CDR3 is TGTGCCAGCAGCTTCTGGGACAGCTACAATGAGCAGTTCTTC. Translation: CASSFWDSYNEQFF.

The chain uses TRBV19 and TRBJ2-3; tentative D call: TRBD1 (5 bases). Germline CDR1 LNHDA, CDR2 SQIVND (reference sequence). This CDR3 spans 15 amino acids. Trimming removed 6 bases at V and 1 base at J, with 14 bases between. The CDR3 protein is CASSAMGLGTDTQYF. The CDR3 DNA reads TGTGCCAGTAGCGCTATGGGGCTTGGCACAGATACGCAGTATTTT. Based on the CDR3 plus reference TRBV19 and TRBJ2-3, the full variable domain is DGGITQSPKYLFRKEGQNVTLSCEQNLNHDAMYWYRQDPGQGLRLIYYSQIVNDFQKGDIAEGYSVSREKKESFPLTVTSAQKNPTAFYLCASSAMGLGTDTQYFGPGTRLTVL.